The rows below give T cell receptor beta chains drawn from one sample of a study of blood T cell repertoires in COVID-19. Some clones are missing from TCRdb's copy, which holds only in-frame ones; the method was immunoSEQ multiplex PCR. The sample comprises roughly 57,000 clones, roughly 77% of which are singletons, and about two fifths rests with the top ten. Material for sequencing was peripheral blood. Receptors were obtained from a man aged 70 or older with active or convalescent COVID-19. Both conserved end residues are part of each CDR3. A D gene is named only where the DNA matches it firmly. The size of a clone is reported for some rows only, either as once, few or many, or as a class for expanded clones.

CDR3: CASSPETVQETQYF; DNA: TGCGCCAGCAGCCCTGAGACAGTTCAAGAGACCCAGTACTTC; D: -; J: TRBJ2-5; size: -; V: TRBV5-1
CDR3: CASSYGDISGNTIYF; DNA: TGTGCCAGCAGTTACGGGGACATCTCTGGAAACACCATATATTTT; D: -; J: TRBJ1-3; size: -; V: TRBV6-2/TRBV6-3
CDR3: CASSLFLAKTNYGYTF; DNA: TGTGCCAGCAGTTTATTTCTGGCAAAGACTAACTATGGCTACACCTTC; D: -; J: TRBJ1-2; size: -; V: TRBV28
CDR3: CASSESGHRNQPQHF; DNA: TGCGCCAGCAGTGAGTCGGGGCACCGCAATCAGCCCCAGCATTTT; D: -; J: TRBJ1-5; size: medium-sized; V: TRBV10-2
CDR3: CASSDGEPASPLHF; DNA: TGTGCCAGCAGTGACGGTGAGCCCGCTTCACCCCTCCACTTT; D: -; J: TRBJ1-6; size: -; V: TRBV6-4
CDR3: CASSPGTGGPYEQYF; DNA: TGTGCCAGCAGCCCTGGGACAGGGGGACCCTACGAGCAGTACTTC; D: TRBD1; J: TRBJ2-7; size: -; V: TRBV7-3
CDR3: CASSFGTAQETQYF; DNA: TGTGCCAGCAGCTTCGGGACAGCACAAGAGACCCAGTACTTC; D: TRBD1; J: TRBJ2-5; size: -; V: TRBV5-6
CDR3: CASSQDRTGGPYEQYF; DNA: TGTGCCAGCAGCCAAGATAGGACGGGGGGGCCCTACGAGCAGTACTTC; D: TRBD2; J: TRBJ2-7; size: -; V: TRBV3-1/TRBV3-2
CDR3: CASSLQAGSYNEQFF; DNA: TGTGCCAGCAGCTTGCAAGCGGGGTCCTACAATGAGCAGTTCTTC; D: TRBD2; J: TRBJ2-1; size: once; V: TRBV5-4
CDR3: CASSLTGGGGETQYF; DNA: TGTGCCAGCAGCTTAACGGGGGGAGGTGGAGAGACCCAGTACTTC; D: TRBD2; J: TRBJ2-5; size: -; V: TRBV13
CDR3: CASSLTGTGITGGYGYTF; DNA: TGTGCCAGCAGCTTAACCGGGACAGGGATAACCGGGGGCTATGGCTACACCTTC; D: TRBD1; J: TRBJ1-2; size: -; V: TRBV11-2
CDR3: CASSLSENQPQHF; DNA: TGTGCCAGTAGCCTCTCGGAGAATCAGCCCCAGCATTTT; D: -; J: TRBJ1-5; size: -; V: TRBV19
CDR3: CASSNSPNSGRLQAF; DNA: TGTGCCAGCAGTAACTCTCCTAACAGTGGACGGCTACAGGCCTTC; D: -; J: TRBJ1-2; size: -; V: TRBV6-2/TRBV6-3
CDR3: CASSLASGQGAPQHF; DNA: TGTGCCAGCAGCTTAGCGTCGGGACAGGGCGCTCCCCAGCATTTT; D: TRBD1; J: TRBJ1-5; size: -; V: TRBV7-2
CDR3: CATSRDFTGVTEAFF; DNA: TGTGCCACCAGCAGAGATTTTACAGGGGTGACTGAAGCTTTCTTT; D: TRBD1; J: TRBJ1-1; size: -; V: TRBV15
CDR3: CASSSRPTDSAMNTEAFF; DNA: TGCGCCAGCAGCTCAAGACCTACCGACAGCGCCATGAACACTGAAGCTTTCTTT; D: -; J: TRBJ1-1; size: few; V: TRBV5-1
CDR3: CASSQSTDTQYF; DNA: TGTGCCAGCAGTCAGAGCACAGATACGCAGTATTTT; D: -; J: TRBJ2-3; size: -; V: TRBV11-2
CDR3: CASSLGRAGELFF; DNA: TGCGCCAGCAGCTTGGGCAGGGCCGGGGAGCTGTTTTTT; D: -; J: TRBJ2-2; size: -; V: TRBV5-1
CDR3: CSVEGQQGAYEQYF; DNA: TGCAGCGTTGAGGGACAGCAAGGAGCCTACGAGCAGTACTTC; D: TRBD1; J: TRBJ2-7; size: -; V: TRBV29-1
CDR3: CASSRQAYSNQPQHF; DNA: TGTGCCAGCAGTCGACAGGCGTATAGCAATCAGCCCCAGCATTTT; D: -; J: TRBJ1-5; size: -; V: TRBV2
CDR3: CASSPDRATYGYTF; DNA: TGTGCCAGCAGCCCGGACAGGGCGACATATGGCTACACCTTC; D: TRBD1; J: TRBJ1-2; size: -; V: TRBV6-5
CDR3: CATSNRGMNTEAFF; DNA: TGTGCCACTTCAAACAGGGGGATGAACACTGAAGCTTTCTTT; D: TRBD1; J: TRBJ1-1; size: -; V: TRBV19
CDR3: CASSWDRAVYEQYF; DNA: TGTGCCAGCAGCTGGGACAGGGCCGTCTACGAGCAGTACTTC; D: TRBD1; J: TRBJ2-7; size: large; V: TRBV5-6
CDR3: CAWSVPSGVQGNEKLFF; DNA: TGTGCCTGGAGTGTACCAAGTGGGGTCCAGGGTAATGAAAAACTGTTTTTT; D: -; J: TRBJ1-4; size: -; V: TRBV30
CDR3: CASQPRQTLAYEQYF; DNA: TGTGCCAGCCAACCCCGACAGACCCTCGCCTACGAGCAGTACTTC; D: -; J: TRBJ2-7; size: -; V: TRBV2
CDR3: CASSRQGDTEAFF; DNA: TGTGCCAGTAGCAGACAGGGTGACACTGAAGCTTTCTTT; D: TRBD1; J: TRBJ1-1; size: -; V: TRBV19
CDR3: CSVEEELATYQETQYF; DNA: TGCAGCGTTGAAGAGGAGCTAGCAACCTACCAAGAGACCCAGTACTTC; D: -; J: TRBJ2-5; size: -; V: TRBV29-1
CDR3: CASSQDLGQGYNEQFF; DNA: TGCGCCAGCAGCCAAGACTTGGGACAGGGTTACAATGAGCAGTTCTTC; D: TRBD1; J: TRBJ2-1; size: -; V: TRBV4-1
CDR3: CASSMKEQGRTEAFF; DNA: TGTGCCAGTAGTATGAAGGAACAGGGGCGCACTGAAGCTTTCTTT; D: TRBD1; J: TRBJ1-1; size: -; V: TRBV19
CDR3: CASSLVLREADTQYF; DNA: TGTGCCAGCAGCTTAGTCCTCCGGGAGGCAGATACGCAGTATTTT; D: TRBD2; J: TRBJ2-3; size: -; V: TRBV7-9
CDR3: CASSSLKIAMTDTQYF; DNA: TGTGCCAGCAGCTCCCTTAAAATAGCTATGACAGATACGCAGTATTTT; D: -; J: TRBJ2-3; size: -; V: TRBV11-2
CDR3: CAISESTGGPYEQYF; DNA: TGTGCCATCAGTGAGTCCACGGGGGGACCCTACGAGCAGTACTTC; D: TRBD2; J: TRBJ2-7; size: -; V: TRBV10-3
CDR3: CSVDLITTGEQFF; DNA: TGCAGCGTTGACCTAATTACTACTGGGGAGCAGTTCTTC; D: -; J: TRBJ2-1; size: -; V: TRBV29-1
CDR3: CASSSATGVYEQYF; DNA: TGCGCCAGCAGCTCAGCGACGGGAGTCTACGAGCAGTACTTC; D: -; J: TRBJ2-7; size: -; V: TRBV5-1
CDR3: CASSQRDTYEQYF; DNA: TGTGCCAGCAGCCAGCGGGATACCTACGAGCAGTACTTC; D: TRBD2; J: TRBJ2-7; size: -; V: TRBV5-4
CDR3: CASSPTGVDYGYTF; DNA: TGTGCCAGCTCACCGACAGGGGTCGACTATGGCTACACCTTC; D: TRBD1; J: TRBJ1-2; size: -; V: TRBV18
CDR3: CSVEGGVAVQETQYF; DNA: TGCAGCGTTGAGGGCGGGGTAGCGGTACAAGAGACCCAGTACTTC; D: -; J: TRBJ2-5; size: -; V: TRBV29-1
CDR3: CSDRGRYDTEAFF; DNA: TGCAGCGACAGGGGGCGGTACGACACTGAAGCTTTCTTT; D: TRBD1; J: TRBJ1-1; size: -; V: TRBV29-1
CDR3: CASSNLRDRGPDTQYF; DNA: TGTGCCAGCAGCAACCTCCGGGACAGGGGGCCAGATACGCAGTATTTT; D: TRBD1; J: TRBJ2-3; size: many; V: TRBV11-2
CDR3: CASSLEADTEAFF; DNA: TGTGCCAGCAGCTTAGAAGCGGACACTGAAGCTTTCTTT; D: -; J: TRBJ1-1; size: -; V: TRBV7-3
CDR3: CASSLWTSGTDTQYF; DNA: TGTGCCAGCAGCTTATGGACTTCTGGCACAGATACGCAGTATTTT; D: -; J: TRBJ2-3; size: -; V: TRBV7-2
CDR3: CASSVTPSGPETQYF; DNA: TGTGCCAGCAGCGTTACTCCCAGCGGCCCGGAGACCCAGTACTTC; D: -; J: TRBJ2-5; size: -; V: TRBV9
CDR3: CASSYLTPTDTQYF; DNA: TGTGCCAGCAGCTACCTAACCCCCACAGATACGCAGTATTTT; D: -; J: TRBJ2-3; size: -; V: TRBV11-2
CDR3: CASSATTPGSGNTIYF; DNA: TGTGCCAGCAGCGCCACAACCCCAGGATCTGGAAACACCATATATTTT; D: -; J: TRBJ1-3; size: once; V: TRBV7-9
CDR3: CASSLGQGVNTIYF; DNA: TGCGCCAGCAGCTTAGGACAGGGGGTAAACACCATATATTTT; D: TRBD1; J: TRBJ1-3; size: -; V: TRBV5-1
CDR3: CASSLSSGQGHEQYF; DNA: TGTGCCAGCAGCTTAAGCTCCGGACAGGGCCACGAGCAGTACTTC; D: TRBD1; J: TRBJ2-7; size: -; V: TRBV7-2
CDR3: CASSPGQEYGYTF; DNA: TGTGCCAGCAGCCCGGGACAGGAGTATGGCTACACCTTC; D: TRBD1; J: TRBJ1-2; size: -; V: TRBV3-1/TRBV3-2
CDR3: CASSLAAGVVDTQYF; DNA: TGTGCCAGCAGCTTAGCAGCGGGAGTGGTAGATACGCAGTATTTT; D: TRBD2; J: TRBJ2-3; size: -; V: TRBV11-3
CDR3: CASSSPGGRSTEAFF; DNA: TGCGCCAGCAGCTCGCCAGGGGGCCGGAGCACTGAAGCTTTCTTT; D: TRBD1; J: TRBJ1-1; size: -; V: TRBV5-1
CDR3: CATSDPLNEAFF; DNA: TGTGCCACCAGTGACCCCTTAAATGAAGCTTTCTTT; D: -; J: TRBJ1-1; size: -; V: TRBV24-1
CDR3: CASSLVSTGELFF; DNA: TGTGCCAGCAGCTTAGTCAGCACCGGGGAGCTGTTTTTT; D: -; J: TRBJ2-2; size: -; V: TRBV11-3
CDR3: CASSERENYGYTF; DNA: TGTGCCAGCAGTGAACGAGAGAACTATGGCTACACCTTC; D: -; J: TRBJ1-2; size: once; V: TRBV2
CDR3: CASSYSQGRPEAFF; DNA: TGTGCCAGCAGTTACTCCCAGGGGCGCCCTGAAGCTTTCTTT; D: -; J: TRBJ1-1; size: -; V: TRBV6-2/TRBV6-3